This is a list of T cell receptor beta chains from one sample in a study of T cell responses to AZD1222 COVID-19 vaccine. Some clones are missing from TCRdb's copy, which holds only in-frame ones; the method was immunoSEQ multiplex PCR. Of about 96,000 clones listed, roughly 90% are singletons. Specimen: peripheral blood, collected on day 0 of AZD1222 vaccination. These receptors all stem from an adult in good health. Both conserved end residues are trimmed from each CDR3. The order of the fields is V gene, clone size, CDR3 length, J gene, CDR3 protein. A clone size is listed for some rows: how often the clone was seen (once, few, many), or a class if it is expanded.

v_call: TRBV5-1
clone_size: .
cdr3_length: 10
j_call: TRBJ2-7
cdr3_aa: ASRREGDEQY

v_call: TRBV19
clone_size: .
cdr3_length: 11
j_call: TRBJ1-2
cdr3_aa: ASSIELNYGYT

v_call: TRBV18
clone_size: .
cdr3_length: 13
j_call: TRBJ1-5
cdr3_aa: ASSGNWGGNQPQH

v_call: TRBV14
clone_size: .
cdr3_length: 13
j_call: TRBJ1-1
cdr3_aa: ASSQNRGGNTEAF

v_call: TRBV7-8
clone_size: .
cdr3_length: 13
j_call: TRBJ1-2
cdr3_aa: ASSPRDRGHHGYT

v_call: TRBV15
clone_size: .
cdr3_length: 11
j_call: TRBJ2-7
cdr3_aa: ATSRPSNHEQY

v_call: TRBV6-2/TRBV6-3
clone_size: .
cdr3_length: 13
j_call: TRBJ2-1
cdr3_aa: ASSPGLAGENEQF

v_call: TRBV2
clone_size: .
cdr3_length: 11
j_call: TRBJ2-3
cdr3_aa: ASSALGGDTQY

v_call: TRBV30
clone_size: .
cdr3_length: 13
j_call: TRBJ1-4
cdr3_aa: ACHPGADSNEKLF

v_call: TRBV27
clone_size: few
cdr3_length: 12
j_call: TRBJ1-2
cdr3_aa: ASSRDSGWRGYT

v_call: TRBV28
clone_size: .
cdr3_length: 11
j_call: TRBJ1-2
cdr3_aa: AVNDPGRMGYT

v_call: TRBV5-4
clone_size: .
cdr3_length: 18
j_call: TRBJ2-1
cdr3_aa: ASRRQLLTSGRALSGEQF

v_call: TRBV18
clone_size: .
cdr3_length: 13
j_call: TRBJ1-2
cdr3_aa: ASSPRGDSSYGYT

v_call: TRBV19
clone_size: .
cdr3_length: 11
j_call: TRBJ1-5
cdr3_aa: ASSGTGSQPQH

v_call: TRBV28
clone_size: .
cdr3_length: 12
j_call: TRBJ1-2
cdr3_aa: ASSLGAGGRGYT

v_call: TRBV6-5
clone_size: .
cdr3_length: 13
j_call: TRBJ2-7
cdr3_aa: ASSYSRGSTDEQY

v_call: TRBV6-2/TRBV6-3
clone_size: large
cdr3_length: 16
j_call: TRBJ2-3
cdr3_aa: ASSSGPFRWTSTDTQY

v_call: TRBV16
clone_size: .
cdr3_length: 12
j_call: TRBJ1-1
cdr3_aa: ASSLIGANTEAF

v_call: TRBV25-1
clone_size: .
cdr3_length: 11
j_call: TRBJ2-7
cdr3_aa: ASRKQGSYEQY

v_call: TRBV30
clone_size: .
cdr3_length: 13
j_call: TRBJ1-5
cdr3_aa: AWSVSGTLNQPQH

v_call: TRBV4-1
clone_size: once
cdr3_length: 13
j_call: TRBJ2-7
cdr3_aa: ASSQPGESYYEQY

v_call: TRBV4-3
clone_size: .
cdr3_length: 14
j_call: TRBJ1-2
cdr3_aa: ASSQDPHNANYGYT

v_call: TRBV5-1
clone_size: .
cdr3_length: 13
j_call: TRBJ1-1
cdr3_aa: ASSLARGMNTEAF

v_call: TRBV7-8
clone_size: .
cdr3_length: 14
j_call: TRBJ2-7
cdr3_aa: ASSLAHRGQGPEQY

v_call: TRBV6-2/TRBV6-3
clone_size: .
cdr3_length: 11
j_call: TRBJ2-7
cdr3_aa: ASGPGEDYEQY

v_call: TRBV7-8
clone_size: .
cdr3_length: 12
j_call: TRBJ1-1
cdr3_aa: ASSGGQGYTEAF

v_call: TRBV6-2/TRBV6-3
clone_size: .
cdr3_length: 12
j_call: TRBJ1-5
cdr3_aa: ASSSRSTEQPQH

v_call: TRBV10-3
clone_size: .
cdr3_length: 13
j_call: TRBJ1-4
cdr3_aa: AISEAGTANEKLF

v_call: TRBV14
clone_size: .
cdr3_length: 13
j_call: TRBJ2-5
cdr3_aa: ASSPSGRARETQY